This paragraph reports one T cell receptor beta chain. Unmatched junction bases numbered 10, after V lost 6 bases and J lost 2 bases. This CDR3 region has 18 residues. The germline gives CDR1 SNHLY, CDR2 FYNNEI. Libraries were prepared by immunoSEQ multiplex PCR; TCRdb keeps only in-frame clonotypes and omits some of them. Seen here are 120,000 or so clones, 85% to 90% observed once, and the top ten hold almost 0.9%. The data stem from a study of blood T cell repertoires in COVID-19. At the level of the study: Sources were T cells, B-cell-depleted T cells, or PBMCs; the material itself was cDNA or gDNA.

The chain has TRBV2 and TRBJ2-5; the match to TRBD2 covers 15 bases. Sequenced input: peripheral blood. This receptor was identified in a woman aged 50 to 60 with active or convalescent COVID-19. CDR3 nucleotides: TGTGCCAGCAGCGGGACTAGCGGGAGGCCCCTCCCTCAAGAGACCCAGTACTTC. This sequence encodes CASSGTSGRPLPQETQYF.